The 4 T cell receptor beta chains below all came from one sample that was sequenced in a study of blood T cells in healthy people across ages. With a J-beta primer mix and a sample-barcoded 5' primer, a second PCR ran about 7 to 12 cycles. TCRdb independently ran MiXCR on the 5' RACE reads; one entry per CDR3 protein. The sample lists approximately 850,000 distinct CDR3 sequences; roughly 64% were seen once. Sequencing was carried out using blood. These receptors were obtained from a man aged 30-40 years in good health.

This clonotype was seen more than once but under ten times. The J gene is TRBJ2-5, the V gene TRBV7-2; D ambiguous. Trimming stripped 5 bases from V and 0 bases from J, with 16 bases between. Germline values: CDR1 SGHTA, CDR2 FQGNSA. The CDR3 loop spans 16 amino acids. CDR3 nucleotides: TGTGCCAGCAGCCTCACCCCTAGTAGTAACCAAGAGACCCAGTACTTC. This sequence encodes CASSLTPSSNQETQYF.

The genes are TRBV7-9 and TRBJ2-7, with D maybe TRBD2 (6 bases). The V end lost 2 bases, the J end lost 0 bases, and 11 bases lay between the germline ends. The CDR3 is made up of 15 amino acids. Germline-derived CDR1 and CDR2 are SEHNR and FQNEAQ (reference sequence). Here the CDR3 DNA reads TGTGCCAGCAGCTTAAAAGGAGGGTACTCCTACGAGCAGTACTTC. Translated: CASSLKGGYSYEQYF.

J is TRBJ2-5 and V is TRBV3-1; tentatively, D is TRBD1 (6 bases). The J call may be incorrect, as the DNA end agrees better with TRBJ2-7. The CDR3 length is 16 residues. Per germline, CDR1 LGHDT and CDR2 YNNKEL (reference sequence). CDR3 coding DNA: TGTGCCAGCAGCCAAAATCCGGGACATCGGTCGCTCGAGCAGTACTTC. Translation: CASSQNPGHRSLEQYF.

This rearrangement joins TRBV12-3 or TRBV12-4 to TRBJ2-3, with D tentatively TRBD2 (7 bases). The CDR3 covers 15 residues. V was pared by 5 bases and J by 4 bases, with 16 bases between. The CDR3 protein is CASSLKGGSADTQYF. CDR3 nucleotides: TGTGCCAGCAGTCTAAAGGGGGGGAGCGCAGATACGCAGTATTTT.